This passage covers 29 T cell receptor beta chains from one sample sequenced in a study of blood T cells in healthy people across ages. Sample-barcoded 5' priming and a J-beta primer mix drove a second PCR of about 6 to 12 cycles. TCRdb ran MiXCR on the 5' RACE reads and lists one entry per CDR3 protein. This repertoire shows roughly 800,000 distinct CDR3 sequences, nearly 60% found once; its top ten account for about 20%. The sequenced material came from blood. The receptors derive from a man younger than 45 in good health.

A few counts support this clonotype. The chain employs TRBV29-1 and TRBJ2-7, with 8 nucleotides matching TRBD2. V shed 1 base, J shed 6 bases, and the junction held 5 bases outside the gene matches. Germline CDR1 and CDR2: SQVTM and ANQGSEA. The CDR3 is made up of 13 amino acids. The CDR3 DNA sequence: TGCAGCGTTGAAGTCAGCGGGGGACCCGAGCAGTACTTC. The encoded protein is CSVEVSGGPEQYF.

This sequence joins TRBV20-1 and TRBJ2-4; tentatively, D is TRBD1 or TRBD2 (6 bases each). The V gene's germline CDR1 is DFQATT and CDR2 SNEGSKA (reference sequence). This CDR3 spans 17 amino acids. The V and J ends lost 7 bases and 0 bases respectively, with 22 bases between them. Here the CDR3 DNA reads TGCAGTGGGAGGGGGGACAAGAGCTTAGTAGCCAAAAACATTCAGTACTTC. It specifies CSGRGDKSLVAKNIQYF.

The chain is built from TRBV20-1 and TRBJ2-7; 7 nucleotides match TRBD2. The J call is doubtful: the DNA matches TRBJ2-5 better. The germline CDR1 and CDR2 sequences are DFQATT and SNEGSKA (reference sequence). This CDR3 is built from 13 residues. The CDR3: CSARRGSTETQYF. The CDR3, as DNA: TGCAGTGCGCGCCGCGGGAGCACTGAGACCCAGTACTTC.

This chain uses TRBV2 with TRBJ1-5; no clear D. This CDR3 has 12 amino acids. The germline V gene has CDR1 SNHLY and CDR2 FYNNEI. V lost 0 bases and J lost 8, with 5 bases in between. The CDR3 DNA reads TGTGCCAGCAGTGAAGCTTTTGAGCCCCAGCATTTT. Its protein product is CASSEAFEPQHF.

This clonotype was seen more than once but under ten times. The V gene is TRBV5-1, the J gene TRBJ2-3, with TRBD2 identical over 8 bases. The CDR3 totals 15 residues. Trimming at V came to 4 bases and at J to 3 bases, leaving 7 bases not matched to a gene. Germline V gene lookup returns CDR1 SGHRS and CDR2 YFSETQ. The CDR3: CASSKAGVGTDTQYF. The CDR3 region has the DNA TGCGCCAGCAGCAAAGCGGGAGTAGGAACAGATACGCAGTATTTT. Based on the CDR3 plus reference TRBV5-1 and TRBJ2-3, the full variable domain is KAGVTQTPRYLIKTRGQQVTLSCSPISGHRSVSWYQQTPGQGLQFLFEYFSETQRNKGNFPGRFSGRQFSNSRSEMNVSTLELGDSALYLCASSKAGVGTDTQYFGPGTRLTVL.

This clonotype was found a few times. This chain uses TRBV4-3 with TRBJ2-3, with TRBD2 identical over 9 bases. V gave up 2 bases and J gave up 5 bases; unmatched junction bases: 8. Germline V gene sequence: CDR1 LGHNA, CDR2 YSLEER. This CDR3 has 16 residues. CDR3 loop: CASSQNVAGEGDTQYF. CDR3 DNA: TGCGCCAGCAGCCAAAACGTAGCGGGGGAAGGAGATACGCAGTATTTT.

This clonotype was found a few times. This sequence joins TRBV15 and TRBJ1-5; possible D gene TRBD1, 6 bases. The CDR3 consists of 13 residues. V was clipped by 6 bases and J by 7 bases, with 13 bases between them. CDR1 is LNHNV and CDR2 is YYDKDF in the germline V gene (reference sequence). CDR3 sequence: CATRLTGTQPQHF. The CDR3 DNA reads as TGTGCCACCAGACTAACAGGGACACAGCCCCAGCATTTT.

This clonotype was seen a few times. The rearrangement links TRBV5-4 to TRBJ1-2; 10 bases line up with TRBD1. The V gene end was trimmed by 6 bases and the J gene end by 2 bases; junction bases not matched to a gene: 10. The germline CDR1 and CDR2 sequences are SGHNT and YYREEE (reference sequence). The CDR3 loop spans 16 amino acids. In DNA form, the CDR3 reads TGTGCCAGCATGCCGGCGGACAGGGGGATAAACTATGGCTACACCTTC. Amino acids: CASMPADRGINYGYTF.

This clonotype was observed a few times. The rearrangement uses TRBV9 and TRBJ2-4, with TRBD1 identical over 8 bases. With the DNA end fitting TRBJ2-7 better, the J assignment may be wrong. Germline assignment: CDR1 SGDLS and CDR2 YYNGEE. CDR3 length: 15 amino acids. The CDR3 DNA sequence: TGTGCCAGCAGCGCAGGGGGGACAGGTTCCTACGAGCAGTACTTC. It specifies CASSAGGTGSYEQYF.

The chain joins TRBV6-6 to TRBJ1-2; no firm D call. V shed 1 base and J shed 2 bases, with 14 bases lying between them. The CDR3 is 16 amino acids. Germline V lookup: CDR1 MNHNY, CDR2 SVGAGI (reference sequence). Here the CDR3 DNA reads TGTGCCAGCAGTTACTTAAGCTGGACCGAAAACTATGGCTACACCTTC. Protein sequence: CASSYLSWTENYGYTF.

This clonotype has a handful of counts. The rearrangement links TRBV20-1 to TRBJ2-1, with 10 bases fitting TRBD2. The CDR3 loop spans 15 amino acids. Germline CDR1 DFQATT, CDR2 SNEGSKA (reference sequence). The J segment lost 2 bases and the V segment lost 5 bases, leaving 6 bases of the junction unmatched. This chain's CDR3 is CSAQGTSGTYNEQFF. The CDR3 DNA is TGCAGTGCTCAAGGAACTAGCGGGACCTACAATGAGCAGTTCTTC.

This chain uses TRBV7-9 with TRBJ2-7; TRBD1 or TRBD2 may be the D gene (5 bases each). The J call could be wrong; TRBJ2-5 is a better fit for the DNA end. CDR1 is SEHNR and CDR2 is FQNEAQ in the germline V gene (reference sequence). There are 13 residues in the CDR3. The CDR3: CASSHDWGETQYF. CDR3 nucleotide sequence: TGTGCCAGCAGCCACGACTGGGGGGAGACCCAGTACTTC.

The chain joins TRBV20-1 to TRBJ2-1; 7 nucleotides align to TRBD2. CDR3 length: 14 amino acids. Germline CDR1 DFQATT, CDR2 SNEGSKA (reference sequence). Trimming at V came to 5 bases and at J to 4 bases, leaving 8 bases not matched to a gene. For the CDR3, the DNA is TGCAGTGCTGGCAAAAGCGGGGTTTACAATGAGCAGTTCTTC. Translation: CSAGKSGVYNEQFF.

The DNA for the CDR3 is TGTGCCAGCAGCTTAGATAGTAGCGGCGTGTGGGAGACCCAGTACTTC. It specifies CASSLDSSGVWETQYF. V is TRBV7-2 and J is TRBJ2-5; D possibly corresponds to TRBD2 (6 bases). Germline values: CDR1 SGHTA, CDR2 FQGNSA. This CDR3 has 16 residues. Trimming cost V 1 base and J 5 bases, with 17 bases left between them.

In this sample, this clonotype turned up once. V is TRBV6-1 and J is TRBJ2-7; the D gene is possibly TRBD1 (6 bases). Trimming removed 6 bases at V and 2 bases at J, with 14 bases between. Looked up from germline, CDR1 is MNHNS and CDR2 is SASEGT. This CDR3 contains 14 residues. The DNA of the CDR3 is TGTGCCAGCAGCTTTACAGGGACCACCTACGAGCAGTACTTC. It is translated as CASSFTGTTYEQYF.

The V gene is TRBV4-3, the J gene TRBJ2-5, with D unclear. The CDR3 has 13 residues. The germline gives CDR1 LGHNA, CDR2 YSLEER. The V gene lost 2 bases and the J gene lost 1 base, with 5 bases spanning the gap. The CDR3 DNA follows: TGCGCCAGCAGCCAACGTATCCAAGAGACCCAGTACTTC. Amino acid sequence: CASSQRIQETQYF.

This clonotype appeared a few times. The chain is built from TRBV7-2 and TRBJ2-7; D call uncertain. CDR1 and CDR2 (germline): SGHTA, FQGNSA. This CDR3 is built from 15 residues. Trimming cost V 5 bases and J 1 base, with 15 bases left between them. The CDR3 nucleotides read TGTGCCAGCAGCCCCGACCCGGGTCGGTCCTACGAGCAGTACTTC. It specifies CASSPDPGRSYEQYF.

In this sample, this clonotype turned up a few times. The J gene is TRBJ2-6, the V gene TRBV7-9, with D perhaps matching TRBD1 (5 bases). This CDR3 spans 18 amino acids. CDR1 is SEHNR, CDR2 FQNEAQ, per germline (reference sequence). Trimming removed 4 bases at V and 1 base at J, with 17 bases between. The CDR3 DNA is TGTGCCAGCAGCTCGACAGACCCCAAAGCGTCTGGGGCCAACGTCCTGACTTTC. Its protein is CASSSTDPKASGANVLTF. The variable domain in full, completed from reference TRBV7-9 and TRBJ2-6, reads DTGVSQNPRHKITKRGQNVTFRCDPISEHNRLYWYRQTLGQGPEFLTYFQNEAQLEKSRLLSDRFSAERPKGSFSTLEIQRTEQGDSAMYLCASSSTDPKASGANVLTFGAGSRLTVL.

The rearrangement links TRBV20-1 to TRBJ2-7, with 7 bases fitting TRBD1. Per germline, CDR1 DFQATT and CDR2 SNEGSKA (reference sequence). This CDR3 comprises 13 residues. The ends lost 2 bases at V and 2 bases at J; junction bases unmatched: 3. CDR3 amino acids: CSARRQGPYEQYF. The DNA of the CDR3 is TGCAGTGCTAGAAGACAGGGCCCCTACGAGCAGTACTTC.

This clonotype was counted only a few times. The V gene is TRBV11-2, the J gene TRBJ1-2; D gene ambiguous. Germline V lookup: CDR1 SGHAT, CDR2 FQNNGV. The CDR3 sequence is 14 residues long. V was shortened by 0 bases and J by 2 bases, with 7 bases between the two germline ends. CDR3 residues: CASSLERLNYGYTF. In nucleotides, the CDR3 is TGTGCCAGCAGCTTAGAGCGGCTGAACTATGGCTACACCTTC.

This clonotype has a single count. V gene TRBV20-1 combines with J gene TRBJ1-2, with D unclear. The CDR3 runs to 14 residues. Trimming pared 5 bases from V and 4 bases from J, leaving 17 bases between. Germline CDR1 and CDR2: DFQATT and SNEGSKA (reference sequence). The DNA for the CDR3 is TGCAGTGCTCTCCCGGCCTCCGACCTCTATGGCTACACCTTC. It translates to CSALPASDLYGYTF.

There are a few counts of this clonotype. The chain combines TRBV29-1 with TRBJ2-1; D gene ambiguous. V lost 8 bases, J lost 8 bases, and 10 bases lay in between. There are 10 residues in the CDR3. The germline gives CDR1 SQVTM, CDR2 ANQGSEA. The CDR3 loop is CSTLEDEQFF. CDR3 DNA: TGCAGCACCTTGGAAGATGAGCAGTTCTTC.

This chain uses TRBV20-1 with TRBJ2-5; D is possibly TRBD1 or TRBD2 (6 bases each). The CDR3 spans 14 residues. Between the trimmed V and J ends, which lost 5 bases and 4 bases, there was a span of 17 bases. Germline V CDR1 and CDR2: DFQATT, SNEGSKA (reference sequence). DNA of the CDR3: TGCAGTGCTGAGGGGGGAGAGGGGACAGAGACCCAGTACTTC. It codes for CSAEGGEGTETQYF.

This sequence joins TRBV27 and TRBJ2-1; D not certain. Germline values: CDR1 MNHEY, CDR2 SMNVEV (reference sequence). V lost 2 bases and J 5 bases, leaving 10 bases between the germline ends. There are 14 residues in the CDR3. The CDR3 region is CASSLGYSDNEQFF. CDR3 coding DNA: TGTGCCAGCAGTTTAGGGTATTCCGACAATGAGCAGTTCTTC.

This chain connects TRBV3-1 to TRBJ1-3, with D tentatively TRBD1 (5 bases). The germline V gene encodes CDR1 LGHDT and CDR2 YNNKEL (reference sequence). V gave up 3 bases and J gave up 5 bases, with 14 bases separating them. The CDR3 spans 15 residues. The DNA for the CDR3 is TGTGCCAGCAGCCACGGAGGAGGGACCCGAAACACCATATATTTT. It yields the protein CASSHGGGTRNTIYF.

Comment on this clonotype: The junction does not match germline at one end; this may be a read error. The CDR3 sequence is CASAPGDYGYTF. The DNA for the CDR3 is TGTGCCAGCGCACCGGGTGACTATGGCTACACCTTC. This chain connects TRBV18 to TRBJ1-2; no firm D call. The CDR3 has 12 amino acids. Germline CDR1 and CDR2: KGHSH and LQKENI.

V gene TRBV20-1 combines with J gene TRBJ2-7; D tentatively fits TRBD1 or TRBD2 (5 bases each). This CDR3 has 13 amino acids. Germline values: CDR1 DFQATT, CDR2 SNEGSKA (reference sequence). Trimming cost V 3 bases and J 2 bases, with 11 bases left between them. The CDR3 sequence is CSARRDGAYEQYF. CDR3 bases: TGCAGTGCTAGGAGGGACGGAGCCTACGAGCAGTACTTC.

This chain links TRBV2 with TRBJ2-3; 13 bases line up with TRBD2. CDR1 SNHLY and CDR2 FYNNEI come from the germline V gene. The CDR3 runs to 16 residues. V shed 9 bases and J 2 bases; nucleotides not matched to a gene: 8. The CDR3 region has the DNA TGTGCCAGGAGGGGGACTAGCGGGGTACTCACAGATACGCAGTATTTT. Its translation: CARRGTSGVLTDTQYF.

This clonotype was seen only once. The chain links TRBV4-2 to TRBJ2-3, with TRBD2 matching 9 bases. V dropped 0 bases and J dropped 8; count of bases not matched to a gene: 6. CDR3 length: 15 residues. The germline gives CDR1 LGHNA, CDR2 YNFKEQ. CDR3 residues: CASSQEGSSGGTQYF. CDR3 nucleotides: TGTGCCAGCAGCCAAGAGGGCAGTAGCGGGGGTACGCAGTATTTT.